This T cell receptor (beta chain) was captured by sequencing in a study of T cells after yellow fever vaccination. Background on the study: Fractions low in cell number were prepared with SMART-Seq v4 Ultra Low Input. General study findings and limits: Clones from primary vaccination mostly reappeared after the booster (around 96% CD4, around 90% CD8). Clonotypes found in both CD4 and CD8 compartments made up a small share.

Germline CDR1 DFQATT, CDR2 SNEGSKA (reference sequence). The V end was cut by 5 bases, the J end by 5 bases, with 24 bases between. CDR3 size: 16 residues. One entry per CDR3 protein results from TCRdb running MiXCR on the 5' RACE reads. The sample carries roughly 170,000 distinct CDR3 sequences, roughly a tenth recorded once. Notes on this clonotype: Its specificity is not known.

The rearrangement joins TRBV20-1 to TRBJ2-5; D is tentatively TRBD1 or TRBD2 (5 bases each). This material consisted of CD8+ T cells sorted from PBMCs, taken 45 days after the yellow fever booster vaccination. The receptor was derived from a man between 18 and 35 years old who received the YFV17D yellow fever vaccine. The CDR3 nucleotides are TGCAGTGCTCGGAGCTCCCGAGGGACCGGTAGGGAGACCCAGTACTTC. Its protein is CSARSSRGTGRETQYF.